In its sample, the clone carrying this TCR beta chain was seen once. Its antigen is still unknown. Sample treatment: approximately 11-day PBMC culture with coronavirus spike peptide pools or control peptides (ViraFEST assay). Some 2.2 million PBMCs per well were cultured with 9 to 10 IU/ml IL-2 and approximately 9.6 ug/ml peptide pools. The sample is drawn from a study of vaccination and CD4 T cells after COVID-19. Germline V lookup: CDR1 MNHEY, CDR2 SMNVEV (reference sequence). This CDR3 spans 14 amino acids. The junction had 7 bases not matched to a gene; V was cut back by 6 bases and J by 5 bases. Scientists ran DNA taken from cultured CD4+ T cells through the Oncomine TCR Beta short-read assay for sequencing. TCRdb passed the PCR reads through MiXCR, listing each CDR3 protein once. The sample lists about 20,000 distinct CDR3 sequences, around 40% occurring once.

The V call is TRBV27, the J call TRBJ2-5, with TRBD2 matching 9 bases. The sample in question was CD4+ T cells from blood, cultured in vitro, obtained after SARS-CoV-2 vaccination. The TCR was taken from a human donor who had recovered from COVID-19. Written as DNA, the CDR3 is TGTGCCAGCAGCCAGCTAGCGGGAAGCGAGACCCAGTACTTC. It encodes CASSQLAGSETQYF.